The source of this TCR beta chain is a study of shared clonotypes between healthy human individuals. Sequenced by immunoSEQ multiplex PCR; TCRdb stores in-frame clones only, minus some. The sample has millions of clones; about 95% are singletons. Germline V gives CDR1 SGHTA, CDR2 FQGTGA. The V segment lost 4 bases and the J segment 0 bases; nucleotides outside the gene matches: 1. The length of the CDR3 is 15 residues. Remarks on this clone: This sample includes further DNA sequences coding for the same CDR3.

Naive CD8 cells lacked CD45RO, underwent positive selection for CCR7 and left out terminally differentiated effector memory CD45RA+ cells. The receptor comes from a man between 18 and 35 years old in good health. V and J are TRBV7-3 and TRBJ2-3, with 10 bases identical to TRBD2. Sequenced input: naive CD8+ T cells sorted from blood. The CDR3 bases are TGTGCCAGCAGCTCTAGCGGGGGAAGCACAGATACGCAGTATTTT. Protein sequence: CASSSSGGSTDTQYF.